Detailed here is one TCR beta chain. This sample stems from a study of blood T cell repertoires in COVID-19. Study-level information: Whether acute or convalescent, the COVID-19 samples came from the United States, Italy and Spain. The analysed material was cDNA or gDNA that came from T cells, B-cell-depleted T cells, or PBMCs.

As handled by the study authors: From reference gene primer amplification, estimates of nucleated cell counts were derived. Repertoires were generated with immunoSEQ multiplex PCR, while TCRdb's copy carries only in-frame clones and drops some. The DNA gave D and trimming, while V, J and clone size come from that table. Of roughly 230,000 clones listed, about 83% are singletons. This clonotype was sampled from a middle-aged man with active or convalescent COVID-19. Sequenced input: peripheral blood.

The CDR3 sequence: CASSLETPYTDTQYF. The CDR3 region has the DNA TGCGCCAGCAGCTTGGAGACACCGTACACAGATACGCAGTATTTT. The rearrangement uses TRBV5-1 and TRBJ2-3; no clear D gene. The germline V gene has CDR1 SGHRS and CDR2 YFSETQ. The CDR3 runs 15 residues. Trimming stripped 0 bases from V and 2 bases from J, with 10 bases between. Full variable domain (remainder filled in from reference TRBV5-1 and TRBJ2-3): KAGVTQTPRYLIKTRGQQVTLSCSPISGHRSVSWYQQTPGQGLQFLFEYFSETQRNKGNFPGRFSGRQFSNSRSEMNVSTLELGDSALYLCASSLETPYTDTQYFGPGTRLTVL.